Listed below are T cell receptor beta chains from one sample, sequenced in a study of T cell repertoires in cytomegalovirus infection. Using its own MiXCR run on the reads, TCRdb lists one record per CDR3 protein. The repertoire holds more than 200,000 distinct CDR3 sequences, with roughly 9% as singletons. Sequenced input: PBMCs. These receptors originate from a human donor in good health (CMV status not recorded). Some clones in this sample may be carry-over from other donors' samples. Both conserved end residues are part of each CDR3. A D gene is named only where the DNA matches it firmly. For some rows the clone size is stated as once, few or many, or as a class when expanded; others skip it.

clone_size: many
v_call: TRBV5-6
d_call: -
j_call: TRBJ2-7
cdr3_aa: CASSFSPSEQYF
cdr3_nt: TGTGCCAGCAGCTTTAGTCCGAGTGAGCAGTACTTC

clone_size: many
v_call: TRBV7-2
d_call: -
j_call: TRBJ1-1
cdr3_aa: CASSSRGTVTEAFF
cdr3_nt: TGTGCCAGCAGCTCAAGAGGGACGGTCACTGAAGCTTTCTTT

clone_size: many
v_call: TRBV20-1
d_call: TRBD2
j_call: TRBJ2-2
cdr3_aa: CSASRTSGSKLFF
cdr3_nt: TGCAGTGCTAGCCGGACTAGCGGGAGTAAGCTGTTTTTT

clone_size: many
v_call: TRBV7-8
d_call: TRBD2
j_call: TRBJ2-3
cdr3_aa: CASSHNSGGGADTQYF
cdr3_nt: TGTGCCAGCAGCCACAATAGCGGGGGAGGGGCAGATACGCAGTATTTT

clone_size: many
v_call: TRBV6-5
d_call: TRBD2
j_call: TRBJ2-6
cdr3_aa: CASSRTGTSGANVLTF
cdr3_nt: TGTGCCAGCAGCCGTACAGGGACTAGTGGGGCCAACGTCCTGACTTTC

clone_size: many
v_call: TRBV7-2
d_call: TRBD2
j_call: TRBJ2-3
cdr3_aa: CASSLGRVAGGQDTQYF
cdr3_nt: TGTGCCAGCAGCTTAGGTCGGGTAGCGGGAGGACAGGATACGCAGTATTTT

clone_size: many
v_call: TRBV28
d_call: -
j_call: TRBJ2-6
cdr3_aa: CASSRDNSGANVLTF
cdr3_nt: TGTGCCAGCAGCCGTGACAACTCTGGGGCCAACGTCCTGACTTTC

clone_size: -
v_call: TRBV7-2
d_call: -
j_call: TRBJ1-4
cdr3_aa: CASSLAAPEKLFF
cdr3_nt: TGTGCCAGCAGCTTAGCGGCGCCCGAAAAACTGTTTTTT

clone_size: few
v_call: TRBV15
d_call: TRBD1
j_call: TRBJ2-2
cdr3_aa: CATSRGQGVYTGELFF
cdr3_nt: TGTGCCACCAGCAGAGGTCAGGGGGTCTACACCGGGGAGCTGTTTTTT

clone_size: many
v_call: TRBV25-1
d_call: -
j_call: TRBJ1-1
cdr3_aa: CASTKGVSAFF
cdr3_nt: TGTGCCAGCACGAAAGGGGTAAGCGCTTTCTTT

clone_size: many
v_call: TRBV7-3
d_call: -
j_call: TRBJ2-6
cdr3_aa: CASSLTRQHDLTF
cdr3_nt: TGTGCCAGCAGCTTAACCCGGCAGCATGACCTGACTTTC

clone_size: -
v_call: TRBV20-1
d_call: -
j_call: TRBJ2-1
cdr3_aa: CSAREGFSNEQFF
cdr3_nt: TGCAGTGCTAGAGAAGGCTTCTCCAATGAGCAGTTCTTC

clone_size: -
v_call: TRBV6-6
d_call: -
j_call: TRBJ2-1
cdr3_aa: CASTADGYNEQFF
cdr3_nt: TGTGCCAGCACCGCGGACGGATACAATGAGCAGTTCTTC

clone_size: many
v_call: TRBV7-2
d_call: -
j_call: TRBJ2-7
cdr3_aa: CASSHLDGPYEQYF
cdr3_nt: TGTGCCAGCAGCCACCTGGACGGACCCTACGAGCAGTACTTC

clone_size: -
v_call: TRBV4-2
d_call: -
j_call: TRBJ1-5
cdr3_aa: CASSQDATSNQPQHF
cdr3_nt: TGTGCCAGCAGCCAAGATGCCACTAGCAATCAGCCCCAGCATTTT

clone_size: few
v_call: TRBV28
d_call: -
j_call: TRBJ2-4
cdr3_aa: CASSLSQGRYIQYF
cdr3_nt: TGTGCCAGCAGTTTAAGTCAGGGGAGGTACATTCAGTACTTC

clone_size: many
v_call: TRBV19
d_call: -
j_call: TRBJ1-5
cdr3_aa: CASSPQTSNQPQHF
cdr3_nt: TGTGCCAGTAGCCCACAGACTAGCAATCAGCCCCAGCATTTT

clone_size: few
v_call: TRBV12-3/TRBV12-4
d_call: -
j_call: TRBJ1-4
cdr3_aa: CASSPDILNEKLFF
cdr3_nt: TGTGCCAGCAGCCCGGACATCCTCAATGAAAAACTGTTTTTT

clone_size: many
v_call: TRBV6-2/TRBV6-3
d_call: TRBD1
j_call: TRBJ1-1
cdr3_aa: CASSHRARTGGTEAFF
cdr3_nt: TGTGCCAGCAGTCATAGGGCGAGGACAGGGGGAACTGAAGCTTTCTTT

clone_size: few
v_call: TRBV5-1
d_call: TRBD2
j_call: TRBJ2-1
cdr3_aa: CASSPTLAIGNEQFF
cdr3_nt: TGCGCCAGCAGCCCAACACTAGCGATAGGCAATGAGCAGTTCTTC

clone_size: -
v_call: TRBV20-1
d_call: TRBD2
j_call: TRBJ2-7
cdr3_aa: CSARALAGGPVDF
cdr3_nt: TGCAGTGCTAGAGCCCTAGCGGGAGGGCCAGTGGACTTC

clone_size: many
v_call: TRBV19
d_call: TRBD2
j_call: TRBJ2-1
cdr3_aa: CASIGRAGAQFF
cdr3_nt: TGTGCCAGTATCGGGAGAGCGGGAGCACAGTTCTTC

clone_size: few
v_call: TRBV12-3/TRBV12-4
d_call: -
j_call: TRBJ2-1
cdr3_aa: CASSSWDTAYNEQFF
cdr3_nt: TGTGCCAGCAGTTCTTGGGACACAGCCTACAATGAGCAGTTCTTC

clone_size: many
v_call: TRBV7-2
d_call: -
j_call: TRBJ1-5
cdr3_aa: CASSLGPGVGQPQHF
cdr3_nt: TGTGCCAGCAGCTTAGGACCAGGGGTGGGTCAGCCCCAGCATTTT

clone_size: -
v_call: TRBV19
d_call: -
j_call: TRBJ2-7
cdr3_aa: CAIPGMAYNYEQYF
cdr3_nt: TGTGCCATCCCAGGCATGGCCTACAACTACGAGCAGTACTTC

clone_size: many
v_call: TRBV7-9
d_call: -
j_call: TRBJ1-1
cdr3_aa: CASSLLRGSTEAFF
cdr3_nt: TGTGCCAGCAGCCTGCTGCGGGGCTCAACTGAAGCTTTCTTT

clone_size: many
v_call: TRBV7-2
d_call: -
j_call: TRBJ2-7
cdr3_aa: CASSPDSKSPYEQYF
cdr3_nt: TGTGCCAGCAGCCCGGACAGCAAAAGCCCTTACGAGCAGTACTTC

clone_size: many
v_call: TRBV7-2
d_call: -
j_call: TRBJ2-2
cdr3_aa: CASSGGVPGPGELFF
cdr3_nt: TGTGCCAGCAGCGGAGGGGTGCCAGGCCCCGGGGAGCTGTTTTTT

clone_size: many
v_call: TRBV11-3
d_call: -
j_call: TRBJ1-2
cdr3_aa: CASSHQETNYGYTF
cdr3_nt: TGTGCCAGCAGCCACCAGGAGACTAACTATGGCTACACCTTC

clone_size: many
v_call: TRBV7-2
d_call: -
j_call: TRBJ2-7
cdr3_aa: CASRPPGSYYEQYF
cdr3_nt: TGTGCGTCGAGACCCCCAGGTTCCTACTACGAGCAGTACTTC

clone_size: many
v_call: TRBV28
d_call: -
j_call: TRBJ2-7
cdr3_aa: CASSLGGHFRDEQYF
cdr3_nt: TGTGCCAGCAGTTTAGGCGGACACTTCAGGGACGAGCAGTACTTC

clone_size: few
v_call: TRBV19
d_call: -
j_call: TRBJ2-5
cdr3_aa: CASSSGGAGQETQYF
cdr3_nt: TGTGCCAGTAGTAGTGGAGGGGCAGGACAAGAGACCCAGTACTTC

clone_size: few
v_call: TRBV28
d_call: -
j_call: TRBJ1-3
cdr3_aa: CASSLFQSSGNTIYF
cdr3_nt: TGTGCCAGCAGTTTATTTCAGAGCTCTGGAAACACCATATATTTT

clone_size: many
v_call: TRBV7-2
d_call: TRBD1
j_call: TRBJ1-2
cdr3_aa: CASSSRQGVHGYTF
cdr3_nt: TGTGCCAGCAGCTCAAGACAGGGGGTCCATGGCTACACCTTC

clone_size: many
v_call: TRBV7-9
d_call: -
j_call: TRBJ1-2
cdr3_aa: CASSPGGSHGYTF
cdr3_nt: TGTGCCAGCAGCCCCGGGGGATCTCATGGCTACACCTTC

clone_size: many
v_call: TRBV7-2
d_call: TRBD2
j_call: TRBJ2-3
cdr3_aa: CASSLSSAGARTDTQYF
cdr3_nt: TGTGCCAGCAGCTTAAGTTCGGCGGGAGCCCGGACAGATACGCAGTATTTT

clone_size: few
v_call: TRBV7-9
d_call: -
j_call: TRBJ1-1
cdr3_aa: CASSFRSSNTEAFF
cdr3_nt: TGTGCCAGCAGCTTCCGGAGTTCGAACACTGAAGCTTTCTTT

clone_size: -
v_call: TRBV12-3/TRBV12-4
d_call: -
j_call: TRBJ1-4
cdr3_aa: CASSLVGGPNEKLFF
cdr3_nt: TGTGCCAGCAGTTTAGTGGGGGGCCCTAATGAAAAACTGTTTTTT

clone_size: many
v_call: TRBV7-9
d_call: TRBD2
j_call: TRBJ2-5
cdr3_aa: CASSSNWGGAQYF
cdr3_nt: TGTGCCAGCAGCTCCAACTGGGGGGGGGCCCAGTACTTC

clone_size: many
v_call: TRBV7-2
d_call: -
j_call: TRBJ1-2
cdr3_aa: CASSRGGAIVYGYTF
cdr3_nt: TGTGCCAGCTCGAGGGGGGGCGCTATCGTCTATGGCTACACCTTC

clone_size: many
v_call: TRBV11-2
d_call: -
j_call: TRBJ2-5
cdr3_aa: CASSSRLMKETQYF
cdr3_nt: TGTGCCAGCAGCTCTAGACTCATGAAAGAGACCCAGTACTTC

clone_size: many
v_call: TRBV4-2
d_call: -
j_call: TRBJ2-1
cdr3_aa: CASSQDRMGYREQFF
cdr3_nt: TGTGCCAGCAGCCAAGACAGGATGGGATATCGGGAGCAGTTCTTC

clone_size: many
v_call: TRBV7-2
d_call: -
j_call: TRBJ1-5
cdr3_aa: CASSLKARNQPQHF
cdr3_nt: TGTGCCAGCAGCTTAAAGGCAAGAAATCAGCCCCAGCATTTT

clone_size: many
v_call: TRBV5-5
d_call: TRBD2
j_call: TRBJ2-1
cdr3_aa: CASSAGLAGLGSYNEQFF
cdr3_nt: TGTGCCAGCAGCGCCGGACTAGCGGGCCTTGGCTCCTACAATGAGCAGTTCTTC

clone_size: many
v_call: TRBV6-6
d_call: -
j_call: TRBJ1-6
cdr3_aa: CASSTGDSPLHF
cdr3_nt: TGTGCCAGCAGTACCGGGGATTCACCCCTCCACTTT

clone_size: many
v_call: TRBV7-2
d_call: -
j_call: TRBJ1-1
cdr3_aa: CASSHRGTEAFF
cdr3_nt: TGTGCCAGCAGCCACCGGGGCACTGAAGCTTTCTTT

clone_size: many
v_call: TRBV7-2
d_call: -
j_call: TRBJ1-5
cdr3_aa: CASSLAAGGRIKPQHF
cdr3_nt: TGTGCCAGCAGCTTAGCGGCCGGTGGGCGAATAAAGCCCCAGCATTTT

clone_size: -
v_call: TRBV6-6
d_call: -
j_call: TRBJ2-2
cdr3_aa: CASSSRLDTGELFF
cdr3_nt: TGTGCCAGCAGTTCACGGCTGGACACCGGGGAGCTGTTTTTT

clone_size: many
v_call: TRBV7-2
d_call: -
j_call: TRBJ1-2
cdr3_aa: CASSWLDGYTF
cdr3_nt: TGTGCCAGCAGCTGGCTGGATGGCTACACCTTC

clone_size: -
v_call: TRBV7-9
d_call: -
j_call: TRBJ2-3
cdr3_aa: CASSSYWGTYTQYF
cdr3_nt: TGTGCCAGCAGCTCCTACTGGGGCACATATACGCAGTATTTT

clone_size: many
v_call: TRBV7-3
d_call: TRBD2
j_call: TRBJ2-3
cdr3_aa: CASSKTSGSSTDTQYF
cdr3_nt: TGTGCCAGCAGCAAAACTAGCGGCTCAAGCACAGATACGCAGTATTTT

clone_size: many
v_call: TRBV27
d_call: -
j_call: TRBJ2-7
cdr3_aa: CASGTGPRSSYEQYF
cdr3_nt: TGTGCCAGCGGAACCGGCCCCAGGAGCTCCTACGAGCAGTACTTC

clone_size: -
v_call: TRBV28
d_call: -
j_call: TRBJ2-5
cdr3_aa: CASSPVGETQYF
cdr3_nt: TGTGCCAGCAGTCCGGTCGGCGAGACCCAGTACTTC

clone_size: -
v_call: TRBV19
d_call: TRBD2
j_call: TRBJ2-5
cdr3_aa: CASTLGGGGEETQYF
cdr3_nt: TGTGCCAGTACCCTCGGCGGCGGGGGGGAAGAGACCCAGTACTTC

clone_size: many
v_call: TRBV7-8
d_call: TRBD1
j_call: TRBJ1-5
cdr3_aa: CASSSWDRGNQPQHF
cdr3_nt: TGTGCCAGCAGCTCCTGGGACAGGGGAAATCAGCCCCAGCATTTT

clone_size: -
v_call: TRBV5-1
d_call: -
j_call: TRBJ1-1
cdr3_aa: CASSSRTANTEAFF
cdr3_nt: TGCGCCAGCAGCTCCCGGACGGCGAACACTGAAGCTTTCTTT

clone_size: few
v_call: TRBV27
d_call: -
j_call: TRBJ2-7
cdr3_aa: CASSFGASYEQYF
cdr3_nt: TGTGCCAGCAGTTTTGGGGCCTCCTACGAGCAGTACTTC

clone_size: few
v_call: TRBV6-2/TRBV6-3
d_call: TRBD1
j_call: TRBJ1-2
cdr3_aa: CASSYGLGTGASGYTF
cdr3_nt: TGTGCCAGCAGTTACGGGCTCGGGACAGGGGCATCTGGCTACACCTTC

clone_size: many
v_call: TRBV4-1
d_call: TRBD1
j_call: TRBJ2-5
cdr3_aa: CASSPTGLTGTETQYF
cdr3_nt: TGTGCCAGCAGCCCGACAGGGTTGACTGGGACAGAGACCCAGTACTTC